This is a list of T cell receptor beta chains from one sample in a study of CD4 T cells in relation to SARS-CoV-2 and coronaviruses. These receptors have no identified antigens. Sequenced by immunoSEQ multiplex PCR; TCRdb stores in-frame clones only, minus some. The repertoire holds approximately 25,000 clones, with about 82% as singletons. Sequencing input: CD4+ T cells from PBMCs, cultured in vitro. These receptors were collected from a human donor in good health. Both conserved end residues are part of each CDR3. A D gene is named only where the DNA matches it firmly. Size is omitted from some rows. Given values are once, few, many or a class for expanded clones.

TRBJ2-2	once	-	TRBV12-3/TRBV12-4	TGTGCCAGCAGTTTCGGCAGCACCGGGGAGCTGTTTTTT	CASSFGSTGELFF
TRBJ2-7	-	-	TRBV3-1/TRBV3-2	TGTGCCAGCAGCCAGGGACTGAGATACGAGCAGTACTTC	CASSQGLRYEQYF
TRBJ1-1	-	-	TRBV19	TGTGCCAGTATGACAGTGAACATGAACACTGAAGCTTTCTTT	CASMTVNMNTEAFF
TRBJ1-4	-	TRBD1	TRBV7-9	TGTGCCAGCAGCTCCTCCGCGGGACAGTCCCCTTACGATGAAAAACTGTTTTTT	CASSSSAGQSPYDEKLFF
TRBJ2-5	-	TRBD1	TRBV6-6	TGTGCCAGCAGTTGGCCAGGGGGTTCGGAGACCCAGTACTTC	CASSWPGGSETQYF
TRBJ1-2	-	-	TRBV19	TGTGCCAGTAGTATAGGGTCTCCCGCTTCACCCCGAGGGGGCTACACCTTC	CASSIGSPASPRGGYTF
TRBJ2-3	-	TRBD1	TRBV29-1	TGCAGCATCAACTCCCAGGGGGCGGGCACAGATACGCAGTATTTT	CSINSQGAGTDTQYF
TRBJ2-3	-	TRBD1	TRBV19	TGTGCCAGTAGTCCGTGGACAGGGTCAGATACGCAGTATTTT	CASSPWTGSDTQYF
TRBJ2-3	-	TRBD2	TRBV9	TGTGCCAGCAGCGTAGCTGGGCTAGCGGGGGTAGTGGGGCGCACAGATACGCAGTATTTT	CASSVAGLAGVVGRTDTQYF
TRBJ2-7	-	TRBD2	TRBV7-9	TGTGCCAGCAGCCTCCTAGCGGGAAGTGCCTACGAGCAGTACTTC	CASSLLAGSAYEQYF
TRBJ1-3	-	-	TRBV4-1	TGCGCCAGCAGCCAGAAAGACTCTGGAAACACCATATATTTT	CASSQKDSGNTIYF
TRBJ2-7	-	-	TRBV5-5	TGTGCCAGCAGCAGATCAGGGCGACCCTACGAGCAGTACTTC	CASSRSGRPYEQYF
TRBJ2-3	-	-	TRBV21-1	TGTGCCAGCAGCGACAATTTTGGTCCCACAGATACGCAGTATTTT	CASSDNFGPTDTQYF
TRBJ1-1	-	TRBD1	TRBV6-5	TGTGCCAGCAAATCCAGGGGGGGGAACACTGAAGCTTTCTTT	CASKSRGGNTEAFF
TRBJ1-2	few	TRBD1	TRBV6-5	TGTGCCAGCAGAGGGGACAGCACGAACTATGGCTACACCTTC	CASRGDSTNYGYTF
TRBJ1-2	-	-	TRBV25-1	TGTGCCAGCAGTGAATACCAGGGGACGTATGGCTACACCTTC	CASSEYQGTYGYTF
TRBJ2-3	once	TRBD1	TRBV16	TGTGCCAGCAGCCAAGTCAGGGGGACAGATACGCAGTATTTT	CASSQVRGTDTQYF
TRBJ2-5	-	TRBD2	TRBV6-6	TGTGCCAGCAGTTATAGTACTAGCGGGGTTCGGGAGACCCAGTACTTC	CASSYSTSGVRETQYF
TRBJ1-2	-	-	TRBV6-5	TGTGCCAGCAGGACTTACCCGGGGGCCTATGGCTACACCTTC	CASRTYPGAYGYTF
TRBJ2-1	few	TRBD2	TRBV6-4	TGTGCCAGCAGCCAAGAACATAGCGGGGGGGTTCATGAGCAGTTCTTC	CASSQEHSGGVHEQFF
TRBJ1-2	-	TRBD1	TRBV6-6	TGTGCCAGCAACGACGGACAGGGATTATATGGCTACACCTTC	CASNDGQGLYGYTF
TRBJ2-1	-	-	TRBV12-5	TGTGCTAGTGGTCCGGGGGATAAAGTTAAATTCTCCTACAATGAGCAGTTCTTC	CASGPGDKVKFSYNEQFF
TRBJ1-4	-	TRBD1	TRBV6-5	TGTGCCAGCACTCCGGACAGGGGAGACGAAAAACTGTTTTTT	CASTPDRGDEKLFF
TRBJ2-7	once	TRBD2	TRBV2	TGTGCCAGCAGTACGGGACTAGCGGTCTCCTACGAGCAGTACTTC	CASSTGLAVSYEQYF
TRBJ1-4	-	-	TRBV18	TGTGCCAGCTCCCCAGAGTCTACAGGGCTCGGTGCTGGCGAAAAACTGTTTTTT	CASSPESTGLGAGEKLFF
TRBJ2-3	-	-	TRBV29-1	TGCAGCGCAACAGGGCTAGATACGCAGTATTTT	CSATGLDTQYF
TRBJ2-7	once	-	TRBV7-2	TGTGCCAGCAGACCTACCCCGACAGGAACAGGACTCGAGCAGTACTTC	CASRPTPTGTGLEQYF
TRBJ2-7	-	TRBD2	TRBV6-2/TRBV6-3	TGTGCCAGCAGTGATCGGACTAGCGGGAGGGCCAGCTACGAGCAGTACTTC	CASSDRTSGRASYEQYF
TRBJ2-1	-	TRBD2	TRBV19	TGTGCCAGTAGCCATAGCGGGGGGGAACCCTACAATGAGCAGTTCTTC	CASSHSGGEPYNEQFF